The entry that follows covers one T cell receptor beta chain sequence. This clone's antigen is unknown. There are no base qualities to consult, and no much larger clone falls within one base. Sequenced on an Illumina NovaSeq 6000. Using 5'RACE with constant-segment primers, TCRalpha and TCRbeta cDNA libraries were constructed, with sample barcodes and unique molecular identifiers added in the process. RNA was extracted from every sample with Trizol reagent. The libraries were amplified in two PCR steps, and the second step added a second sample barcode and Illumina TruSeq adapters. Libraries were sequenced on an Illumina NovaSeq with 2 x 150 bp paired-end reads. On the study's bioinformatics: Reads were demultiplexed and collapsed into UMI-guided consensus sequences with migec v1.2.7. Using mixcr v2.1.11, the UMI consensuses were aligned to TRA and TRB V and J templates and assembled into clonotypes. A clonotype was counted as expanded or contracted only when both edgeR and NoisET called the clonotype significant, with the noise models trained on biological replicates. For edgeR calls, a false discovery rate-adjusted p below 0.01 and a log2 fold-change threshold of 1 were applied. As an exploratory analysis of dynamics, PCA with hierarchical clustering was applied to max-normalized trajectories of the 1000 most abundant clonotypes. Each responding clone was given a CD4 or CD8 phenotype based on the CD4+ and CD8+ repertoires, which had been sequenced separately. The public reads were quality trimmed at Q25 with fastp and then assembled into clones with MiXCR by TCRdb, keeping productive beta chains. Each entry is one CDR3 protein sequence, shown with its most common DNA and genes. TCRdb's processing, not the authors', yielded these V and J calls. The sample yields 150,000 or so distinct CDR3 sequences; around a third were counted once. The ten most abundant clones make up approximately 12% of the sample.

Ficoll-Paque density gradient centrifugation was the method used to isolate PBMCs. The data stem from a study of T-cell memory formation after mild COVID-19 (dated by TCRdb to the early 2020s). In the study overall: TCR sequence clusters from the two donors were found to be largely donor specific. The cohort was made up of two young adult volunteers, one female and one male, who were previously healthy. In two donors, T-cell clones that expanded and contracted after mild COVID-19 were tracked by sequencing TCRalpha and TCRbeta repertoires over time. The full study reports these points: Some responding clones were found in pre-infection memory, which suggests that pre-existing cross-reactive memory T cells took part in the SARS-CoV-2 response. SARS-CoV-2 specificity was not confirmed for the second-wave clones peaking on day 37. Clones that contracted from day 15 to 85 showed balanced CD4/CD8 phenotypes, whereas a second wave of clones that expanded from day 15 to 37 leaned towards CD4+. Only a couple of mild cases were covered by the study, and larger cohorts that include severe cases with pre-infection samples were considered necessary. Contracting CD4+ clones were located mainly in the CM and EM memory subsets, whereas CD8+ clones were found to be enriched in EMRA.

The specimen sequenced was PBMCs or a T cell subset sorted from them (not recorded which). The TCR originated in an adult woman who had mild COVID-19 (a few samples of this study predate the infection). The sample titles of this study are shuffled in the database, so cell type and time point are left out; the donor was told from shared clones.

CDR3 loop: CASSPTGTHPTSSYNEQFF. The sequenced DNA is TGTGCCAGCAGCCCTACCGGGACCCACCCAACTAGCTCCTACAATGAGCAGTTCTTC. The rearranged chain carries TRBV7-9 and TRBJ2-1; the D call is possibly TRBD1 or TRBD2, each sharing 5 bases. The junction shows trimming of 5 bases on V and 0 bases on J, plus 23 bases between the germline ends. Reading the germline V gene (reference sequence) gives CDR1 SEHNR and CDR2 FQNEAQ. From cysteine to phenylalanine, the CDR3 is 19 amino acids long. Solely the CDR3 DNA is kept, with 57 bases framed from the first base.